The TCR beta chain described here comes from a study of OX40 agonist ivuxolimab in advanced cancers. The overall study: Patients were dosed intravenously with ivuxolimab at 0.01 to 10 mg/kg every 2 weeks. Study conclusions and caveats: On average, CD8+ T cells had more expanded clones than CD4+.

V shed 0 bases and J shed 7 bases, with 12 bases lying between them. The CDR3 has 15 residues. The germline CDR1 and CDR2 sequences are LGHNA and YSLEER. Concerning this clone itself: Its antigen is unknown.

The method was immunoSEQ multiplex PCR; TCRdb's version includes in-frame clones alone and lacks a portion of them. The sample lists 85,000 or so clones, 65% to 90% occurring once. The gene calls are TRBV4-3 and TRBJ2-2; D is undetermined. The TCR was taken from an adult with an advanced solid tumor such as melanoma, head and neck, liver or kidney cancer. This sample comprised CD4+ or CD8+ T cells sorted from blood, obtained in a trial of the OX40 agonist ivuxolimab. CDR3 residues: CASSQDVAEGGELFF. CDR3 in DNA: TGCGCCAGCAGCCAAGATGTGGCAGAAGGCGGGGAGCTGTTTTTT.